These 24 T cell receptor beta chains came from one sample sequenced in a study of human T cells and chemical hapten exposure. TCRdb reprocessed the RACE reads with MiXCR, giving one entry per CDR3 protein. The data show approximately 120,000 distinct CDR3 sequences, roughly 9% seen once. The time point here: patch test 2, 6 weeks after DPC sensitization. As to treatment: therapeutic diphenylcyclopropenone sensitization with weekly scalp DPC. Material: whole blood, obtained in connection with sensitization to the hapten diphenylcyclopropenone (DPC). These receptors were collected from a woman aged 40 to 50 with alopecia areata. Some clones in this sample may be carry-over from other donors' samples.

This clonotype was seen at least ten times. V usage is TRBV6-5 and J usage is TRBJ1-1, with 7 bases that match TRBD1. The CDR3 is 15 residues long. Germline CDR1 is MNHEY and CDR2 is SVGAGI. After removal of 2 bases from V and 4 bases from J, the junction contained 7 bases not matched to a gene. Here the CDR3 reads CASSYRGPRSTEAFF. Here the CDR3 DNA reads TGTGCCAGCAGTTACAGGGGGCCGAGGAGCACTGAAGCTTTCTTT.

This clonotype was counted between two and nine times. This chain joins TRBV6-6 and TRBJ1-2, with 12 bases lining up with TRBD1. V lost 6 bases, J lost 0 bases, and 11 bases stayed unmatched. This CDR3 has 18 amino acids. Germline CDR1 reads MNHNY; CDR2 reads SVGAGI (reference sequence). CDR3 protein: CASRTGTGGYVANYGYTF. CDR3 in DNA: TGTGCCAGCAGAACCGGGACAGGGGGCTATGTAGCTAACTATGGCTACACCTTC.

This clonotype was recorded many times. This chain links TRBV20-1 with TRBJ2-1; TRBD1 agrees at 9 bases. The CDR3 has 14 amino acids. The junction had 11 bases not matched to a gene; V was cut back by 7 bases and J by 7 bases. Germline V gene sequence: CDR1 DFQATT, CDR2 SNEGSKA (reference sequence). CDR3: CSGEGTGRGNEQFF. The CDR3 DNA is TGCAGTGGGGAAGGGACAGGGCGCGGGAATGAGCAGTTCTTC.

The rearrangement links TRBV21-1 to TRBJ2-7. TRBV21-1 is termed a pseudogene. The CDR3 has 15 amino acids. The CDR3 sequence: CASTEKWAGDYEQYF. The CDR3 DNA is TGTGCCAGCACGGAAAAATGGGCTGGGGACTACGAGCAGTACTTC.

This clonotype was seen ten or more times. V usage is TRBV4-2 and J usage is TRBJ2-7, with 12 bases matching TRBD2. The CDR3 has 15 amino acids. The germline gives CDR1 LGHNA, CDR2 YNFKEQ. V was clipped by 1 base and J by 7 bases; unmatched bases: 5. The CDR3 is CASSQASGGAREQYF. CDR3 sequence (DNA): TGTGCCAGCAGCCAAGCTAGCGGGGGGGCCAGGGAGCAGTACTTC.

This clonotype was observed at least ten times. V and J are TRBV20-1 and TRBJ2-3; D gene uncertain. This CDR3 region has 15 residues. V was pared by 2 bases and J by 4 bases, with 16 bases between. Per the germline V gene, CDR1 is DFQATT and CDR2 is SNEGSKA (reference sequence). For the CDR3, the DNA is TGCAGTGCTAGACTTACGAGAACGATCGCAGATACGCAGTATTTT. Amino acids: CSARLTRTIADTQYF.

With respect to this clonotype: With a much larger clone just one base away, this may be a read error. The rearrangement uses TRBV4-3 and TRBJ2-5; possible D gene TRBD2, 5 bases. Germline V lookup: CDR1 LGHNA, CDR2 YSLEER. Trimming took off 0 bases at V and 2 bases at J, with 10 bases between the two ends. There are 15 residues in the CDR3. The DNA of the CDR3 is TGCGCCAGCAGCCAAGATTTCGGGGTGCAAGAGACCCAGTACTTC. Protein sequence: CASSQDFGVQETQYF.

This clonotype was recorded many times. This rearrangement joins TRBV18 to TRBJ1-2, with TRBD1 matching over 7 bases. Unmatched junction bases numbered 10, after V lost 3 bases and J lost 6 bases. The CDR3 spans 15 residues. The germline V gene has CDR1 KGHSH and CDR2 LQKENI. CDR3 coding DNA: TGTGCCAGCTCACCCCAACCGGGACAGTCAAATGGCTACACCTTC. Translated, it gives CASSPQPGQSNGYTF.

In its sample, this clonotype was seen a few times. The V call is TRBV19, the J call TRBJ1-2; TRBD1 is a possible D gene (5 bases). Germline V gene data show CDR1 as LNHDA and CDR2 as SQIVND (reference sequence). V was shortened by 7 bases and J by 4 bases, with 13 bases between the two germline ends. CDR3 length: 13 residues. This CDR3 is CASTHDSIYGYTF. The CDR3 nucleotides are TGTGCCAGTACCCATGACAGCATCTATGGCTACACCTTC.

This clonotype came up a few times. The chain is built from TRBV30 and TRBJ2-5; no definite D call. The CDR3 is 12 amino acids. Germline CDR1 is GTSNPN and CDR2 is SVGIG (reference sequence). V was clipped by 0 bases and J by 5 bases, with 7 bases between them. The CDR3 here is CAWSVLGETQYF. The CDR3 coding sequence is TGTGCCTGGAGTGTACTCGGGGAGACCCAGTACTTC.

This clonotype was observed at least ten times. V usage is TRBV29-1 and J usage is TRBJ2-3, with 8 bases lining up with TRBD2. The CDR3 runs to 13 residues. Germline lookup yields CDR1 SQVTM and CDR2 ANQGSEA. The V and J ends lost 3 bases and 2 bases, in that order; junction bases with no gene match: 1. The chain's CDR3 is CSVDSGATDTQYF. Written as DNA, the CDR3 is TGCAGCGTTGATAGCGGGGCCACAGATACGCAGTATTTT.

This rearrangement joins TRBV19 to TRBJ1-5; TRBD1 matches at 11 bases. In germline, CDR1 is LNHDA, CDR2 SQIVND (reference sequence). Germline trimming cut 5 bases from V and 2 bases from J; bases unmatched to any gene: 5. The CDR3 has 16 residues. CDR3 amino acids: CASSRTGGAGNQPQHF. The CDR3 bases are TGTGCCAGTAGTCGGACAGGGGGCGCGGGCAATCAGCCCCAGCATTTT.

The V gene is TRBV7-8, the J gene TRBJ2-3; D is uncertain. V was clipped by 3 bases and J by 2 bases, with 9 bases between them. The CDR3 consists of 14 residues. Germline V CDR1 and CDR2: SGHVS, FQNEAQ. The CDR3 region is CASSFRVYTDTQYF. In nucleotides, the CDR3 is TGTGCCAGCAGCTTCCGGGTGTACACAGATACGCAGTATTTT.

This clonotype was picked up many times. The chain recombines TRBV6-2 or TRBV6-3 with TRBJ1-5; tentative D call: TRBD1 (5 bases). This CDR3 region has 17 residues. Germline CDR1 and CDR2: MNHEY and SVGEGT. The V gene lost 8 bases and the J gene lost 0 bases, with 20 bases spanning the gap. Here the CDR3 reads CASSPYSGGFSNQPQHF. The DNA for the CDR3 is TGTGCCAGCTCCCCCTACAGTGGGGGGTTTAGCAATCAGCCCCAGCATTTT.

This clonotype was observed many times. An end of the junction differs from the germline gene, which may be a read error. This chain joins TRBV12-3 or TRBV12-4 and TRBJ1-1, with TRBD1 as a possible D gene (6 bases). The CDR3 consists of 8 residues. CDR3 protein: CASSSDSF. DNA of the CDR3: TGTGCCAGCAGTTCGGACAGCTTT.

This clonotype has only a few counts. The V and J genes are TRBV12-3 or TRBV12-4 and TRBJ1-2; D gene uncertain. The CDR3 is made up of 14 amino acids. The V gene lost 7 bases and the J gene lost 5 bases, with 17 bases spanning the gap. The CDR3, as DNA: TGTGCCAGCACCCAATCCGGACGGTCGTATGGCTACACCTTC. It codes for CASTQSGRSYGYTF.

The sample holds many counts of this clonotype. CDR3 sequence: CASSPPIELSEQYF. The CDR3 nucleotides are TGTGCCAGCAGCCCTCCCATAGAATTGTCCGAGCAGTACTTC. The chain joins TRBV7-9 to TRBJ2-7; D is unclear. The CDR3 contains 14 residues. The germline V gene encodes CDR1 SEHNR and CDR2 FQNEAQ (reference sequence). V lost 5 bases and J 6 bases, leaving 17 bases between the germline ends.

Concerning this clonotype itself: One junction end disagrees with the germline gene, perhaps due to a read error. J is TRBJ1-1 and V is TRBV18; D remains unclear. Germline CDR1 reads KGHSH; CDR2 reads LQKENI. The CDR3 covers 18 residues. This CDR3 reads CASTPNSGYRAENTEAFF. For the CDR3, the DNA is TGTGCCAGCACACCTAACTCTGGGTATCGAGCCGAGAACACTGAAGCTTTCTTT. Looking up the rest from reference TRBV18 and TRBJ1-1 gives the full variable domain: NAGVMQNPRHLVRRRGQEARLRCSPMKGHSHVYWYRQLPEEGLKFMVYLQKENIIDESGMPKERFSAEFPKEGPSILRIQQVVRGDSAAYFCASTPNSGYRAENTEAFFGQGTRLTVV.

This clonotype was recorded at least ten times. CDR3: CASSESQGNNSPLHF. Here the CDR3 DNA reads TGTGCCAGCAGTGAATCCCAGGGTAATAATTCACCCCTCCACTTT. This chain connects TRBV25-1 to TRBJ1-6; D may be TRBD1 (5 bases). Germline V lookup: CDR1 MGHDK, CDR2 SYGVNS. V was clipped by 1 base and J by 5 bases, with 9 bases between them. This CDR3 is 15 amino acids long.

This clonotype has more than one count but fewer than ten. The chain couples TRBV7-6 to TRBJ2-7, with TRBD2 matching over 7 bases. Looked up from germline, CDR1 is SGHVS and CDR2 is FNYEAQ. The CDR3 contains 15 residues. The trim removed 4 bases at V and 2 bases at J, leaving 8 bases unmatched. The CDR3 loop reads CASSSRGEGPYEQYF. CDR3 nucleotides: TGTGCCAGCAGCTCCCGGGGGGAGGGGCCCTACGAGCAGTACTTC.

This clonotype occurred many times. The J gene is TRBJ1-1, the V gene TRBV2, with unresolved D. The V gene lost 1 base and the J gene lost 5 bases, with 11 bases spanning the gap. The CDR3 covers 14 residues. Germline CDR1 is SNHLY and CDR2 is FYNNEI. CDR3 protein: CASSEGTFETEAFF. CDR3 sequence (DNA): TGTGCCAGCAGTGAAGGGACGTTTGAGACTGAAGCTTTCTTT.

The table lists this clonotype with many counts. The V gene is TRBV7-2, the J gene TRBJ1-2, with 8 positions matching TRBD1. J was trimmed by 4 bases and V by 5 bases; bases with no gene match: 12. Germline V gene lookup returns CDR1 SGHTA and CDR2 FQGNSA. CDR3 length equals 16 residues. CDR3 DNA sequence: TGTGCCAGCAGCCGGAGACAGGGGAATATGGGCTATGGCTACACCTTC. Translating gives CASSRRQGNMGYGYTF.

CDR3 DNA sequence: TGTGCCAGCAGCCAAGGACCCCTCATCGGGCCTAGCCAAGAGACCCAGTACTTC. Its translation is CASSQGPLIGPSQETQYF. The chain employs TRBV3-2 and TRBJ2-5; the D call TRBD2 from the table was never checked on the DNA. TRBV3-2 is a pseudogene. CDR3 length: 18 amino acids.

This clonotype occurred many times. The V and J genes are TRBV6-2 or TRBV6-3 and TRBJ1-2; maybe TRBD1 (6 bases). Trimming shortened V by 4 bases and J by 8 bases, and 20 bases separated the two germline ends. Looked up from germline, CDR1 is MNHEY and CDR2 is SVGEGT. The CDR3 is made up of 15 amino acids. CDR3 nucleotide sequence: TGTGCCAGCAGTTCCGGGACAACCTATATGGGAGGCTACACCTTC. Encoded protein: CASSSGTTYMGGYTF.